The clone carrying this TCR beta chain has a count of ten or more. Between the trimmed V and J ends, which lost 0 bases and 9 bases, there was a span of 10 bases. Germline CDR1 SGHRS, CDR2 YFSETQ. The CDR3 loop spans 13 amino acids. This record comes from a study of read filtering for tumor transcriptome and immune sequencing. The library was built from roughly 400 ng RNA with molecular barcoded adaptors for alpha/delta and beta/gamma chains. TCRdb processed the reads anew with MiXCR; each CDR3 protein has one entry. The sample lists about 58,000 distinct CDR3 sequences; approximately 13% were seen once.

Sequenced material: a population of CD138-negative cells sorted from bone marrow. This TCR was sampled from a donor at least 40 years old with multiple myeloma. The rearrangement uses TRBV5-1 and TRBJ2-4; possible D gene TRBD2, 5 bases. CDR3 residues: CASSLVTRSIQYF. Written as DNA, the CDR3 is TGCGCCAGCAGCTTGGTTACTAGATCCATTCAGTACTTC. Filled out from reference TRBV5-1 and TRBJ2-4, the complete variable domain reads KAGVTQTPRYLIKTRGQQVTLSCSPISGHRSVSWYQQTPGQGLQFLFEYFSETQRNKGNFPGRFSGRQFSNSRSEMNVSTLELGDSALYLCASSLVTRSIQYFGAGTRLSVL.